These 4 T cell receptor beta chains share one sample of origin, sequenced in a study of cytotoxic CD8 clonotypes in ibrutinib-treated CLL. This table comes from immunoSEQ multiplex PCR, and its TCRdb copy is limited to in-frame clones, with some not included. The sample holds approximately 140,000 clones, around 90% seen once. Sequencing used PBMCs, obtained after 12 months of ibrutinib treatment. The receptors here all came from a human donor with chronic lymphocytic leukemia.

This clone is a singleton in its sample. V and J are TRBV5-4 and TRBJ1-1; possibly TRBD1 for D (5 bases). V gave up 0 bases and J gave up 8 bases, with 20 bases separating them. This CDR3 comprises 16 residues. Germline loops: CDR1 SGHNT, CDR2 YYREEE (reference sequence). The CDR3 loop reads CASSLAWAQGGGEAFF. CDR3 sequence (DNA): TGTGCCAGCAGCTTGGCGTGGGCTCAGGGCGGCGGGGAAGCTTTCTTT.

The V call is TRBV10-1, the J call TRBJ1-1; D is uncertain. V dropped 0 bases and J dropped 7 bases, with 18 bases sitting between them. CDR1 WNHNN and CDR2 SYGVQD come from the germline V gene (reference sequence). CDR3 length equals 16 residues. The CDR3: CASSESGSFPAGEAFF. CDR3 in DNA: TGCGCCAGCAGTGAGTCGGGGTCCTTTCCTGCCGGTGAAGCTTTCTTT.

The chain has TRBV7-9 and TRBJ2-7, with 14 nucleotides matching TRBD2. V lost 5 bases and J lost 0; bases outside the gene matches: 6. The germline gives CDR1 SEHNR, CDR2 FQNEAQ (reference sequence). This CDR3 contains 17 residues. The CDR3 loop reads CASSPGLAGGRSYEQYF. For the CDR3, the DNA is TGTGCCAGCAGCCCAGGACTAGCGGGAGGCCGCTCCTACGAGCAGTACTTC.

Only a few counts were recorded for this clone. This specimen includes other DNA sequences encoding the same CDR3. The chain couples TRBV7-3 to TRBJ2-2, with D hard to call. Per germline, CDR1 SGHTA and CDR2 FQGTGA. With 1 base removed from V and 3 bases from J, the gap between germline ends came to 12 bases. The CDR3 runs to 16 residues. CDR3 bases: TGTGCCAGCAGCTTAAATGGCCCTGGGGACACCGGGGAGCTGTTTTTT. This translates into CASSLNGPGDTGELFF.